The sequence of this T cell receptor beta chain was determined in a study of blood T cell repertoires in COVID-19. Original processing methods: Quantification of nucleated cells was approximated via reference gene primer amplification. Some clones are missing from TCRdb's copy, which holds only in-frame ones; the method was immunoSEQ multiplex PCR. The V and J calls and the clone size are those of that table, but D and trimming were determined from the DNA. Among approximately 480,000 clones listed, 87% were seen once. This CDR3 has 12 amino acids. Trimming took 6 bases from V and 2 from J; bases not matched to a gene: 0. From germline, CDR1 is SNHLY and CDR2 FYNNEI.

The sequencing input was PBMCs or T cells enriched from blood (not recorded which). The sequence came from a woman aged 18-35 years who had recovered from COVID-19. The rearrangement links TRBV2 to TRBJ2-7; 8 nucleotides line up with TRBD1. CDR3 amino acids: CASRQGAYEQYF. In DNA form, the CDR3 reads TGTGCCAGCAGACAGGGGGCCTACGAGCAGTACTTC.